The 4 T cell receptor beta chains below come from one sample, sequenced in a study of blood T cells in healthy people across ages. With a J-beta primer mix and a sample-barcoded 5' primer, a second PCR ran about 7 to 11 cycles. Each CDR3 protein is one row after TCRdb ran MiXCR on the 5' RACE reads. The sample lists 700,000 to 900,000 distinct CDR3 sequences; approximately 55% were seen once. Material for sequencing was blood. The receptors come from a man older than 75 in good health.

This CDR3 is CASSPAPGRPQHF. The CDR3 nucleotides read TGTGCCAGCTCACCAGCTCCGGGCCGGCCCCAGCATTTT. V and J are TRBV18 and TRBJ1-5; D ambiguous. Germline lookup yields CDR1 KGHSH and CDR2 LQKENI. V lost 2 bases and J 9 bases, leaving 11 bases between the germline ends. CDR3 length: 13 residues. The full variable domain, rest sourced from reference TRBV18 and TRBJ1-5, is NAGVMQNPRHLVRRRGQEARLRCSPMKGHSHVYWYRQLPEEGLKFMVYLQKENIIDESGMPKERFSAEFPKEGPSILRIQQVVRGDSAAYFCASSPAPGRPQHFGDGTRLSIL.

As DNA, the CDR3 is TGCAGTGCTCTCGACGCAGGGTCCAGCACAGATACGCAGTATTTT. Encoded protein: CSALDAGSSTDTQYF. The chain joins TRBV20-1 to TRBJ2-3; D possibly corresponds to TRBD1 (5 bases). The V end lost 5 bases, the J end lost 0 bases, and 15 bases lay between the germline ends. The CDR3 totals 15 residues. Germline CDR1 DFQATT, CDR2 SNEGSKA (reference sequence).

The rearrangement uses TRBV20-1 and TRBJ2-1; D not resolved. V lost 6 bases, J lost 7 bases, and 16 bases lay in between. Germline lookup yields CDR1 DFQATT and CDR2 SNEGSKA (reference sequence). The CDR3 contains 13 residues. The CDR3 bases are TGCAGTGCGCCAAGCAAGAGGAGTAATGAGCAGTTCTTC. Protein product: CSAPSKRSNEQFF.

This clonotype showed up just once. The chain's CDR3 is CASSQEPHTGELFF. The CDR3 DNA is TGTGCCAGCAGCCAAGAGCCCCACACCGGGGAGCTGTTTTTT. The V gene is TRBV3-1, the J gene TRBJ2-2; no clear D gene. The ends were cut back, 0 bases at V and 3 bases at J, with 5 bases in the middle. CDR1 and CDR2 from the germline V gene are LGHDT and YNNKEL (reference sequence). The length of the CDR3 is 14 residues.